A selection of T cell receptor beta chains follows, all from one sample in a study of CD8+ T cells in alopecia areata. Clones were read by immunoSEQ multiplex PCR, and TCRdb kept only the in-frame ones, dropping some. The sample has 200,000 to 250,000 clones; 50% to 60% are singletons. The input for sequencing was CD4+ T cells sorted from blood, taken at week 4, from a patient treated with tofacitinib. These receptors were taken from a human donor with alopecia areata. CDR3s include the opening cysteine and the closing phenylalanine or tryptophan. D genes are given only for firm matches. Where a row states a size, it is once, few, many or the class of an expanded clone; other rows omit it.

d_gene: NA; v_gene: TRBV27; j_gene: TRBJ2-5; abundance: NA; CDR3nt: TGTGCCAGCAGGGGACCCAAGGAGACCCAGTACTTC; CDR3aa: CASRGPKETQYF
d_gene: TRBD2; v_gene: TRBV19; j_gene: TRBJ2-3; abundance: few; CDR3nt: TGTGCCAGTACCGTAACTTTGGGACTAGCGGGGGGGCCAGATACGCAGTATTTT; CDR3aa: CASTVTLGLAGGPDTQYF
d_gene: TRBD1; v_gene: TRBV29-1; j_gene: TRBJ2-1; abundance: NA; CDR3nt: TGCAGCGGACTGGACAGGGACTTTTCCTACAATGAGCAGTTCTTC; CDR3aa: CSGLDRDFSYNEQFF
d_gene: NA; v_gene: TRBV6-5; j_gene: TRBJ2-3; abundance: NA; CDR3nt: TGTGCCAGCAGTTACGGTCTGGGCCTCACAGATACGCAGTATTTT; CDR3aa: CASSYGLGLTDTQYF
d_gene: NA; v_gene: TRBV10-3; j_gene: TRBJ1-2; abundance: few; CDR3nt: TGTGCCATCAACACAGGGCAAGTTGGCTACACCTTC; CDR3aa: CAINTGQVGYTF
d_gene: NA; v_gene: TRBV15; j_gene: TRBJ1-4; abundance: once; CDR3nt: TGTGCCACCAGCAGAGATTATCGGGGCACTAATGAAAAACTGTTTTTT; CDR3aa: CATSRDYRGTNEKLFF
d_gene: NA; v_gene: TRBV30; j_gene: TRBJ1-2; abundance: NA; CDR3nt: TGTGCCTGGGCTTCGGACAGAGCAAACTATGGCTACACCTTC; CDR3aa: CAWASDRANYGYTF
d_gene: NA; v_gene: TRBV7-2; j_gene: TRBJ1-6; abundance: NA; CDR3nt: TGTGCCAGCAGCTTGGAGACGGCTAATTCACCCCTCCACTTT; CDR3aa: CASSLETANSPLHF
d_gene: NA; v_gene: TRBV7-2; j_gene: TRBJ1-4; abundance: few; CDR3nt: TGTGCCAGCAGCTTGAGCCCTGGAGCAACTAATGAAAAACTGTTTTTT; CDR3aa: CASSLSPGATNEKLFF
d_gene: TRBD2; v_gene: TRBV29-1; j_gene: TRBJ2-5; abundance: NA; CDR3nt: TGCAGCACACACGGCGGGGGGATTGAGACCCAGTACTTC; CDR3aa: CSTHGGGIETQYF
d_gene: NA; v_gene: TRBV6-5; j_gene: TRBJ2-3; abundance: NA; CDR3nt: TGTGCCAGCAGTTTGGGACATCCTGGCACAGATACGCAGTATTTT; CDR3aa: CASSLGHPGTDTQYF
d_gene: TRBD2; v_gene: TRBV30; j_gene: TRBJ2-5; abundance: few; CDR3nt: TGTGCCTGGGAACTAGCGGCCTTCCAAGAGACCCAGTACTTC; CDR3aa: CAWELAAFQETQYF
d_gene: TRBD1; v_gene: TRBV29-1; j_gene: TRBJ1-4; abundance: NA; CDR3nt: TGCAGCGTTCGACAGGGCCCCGAAAAACTGTTTTTT; CDR3aa: CSVRQGPEKLFF
d_gene: NA; v_gene: TRBV7-7; j_gene: TRBJ1-1; abundance: NA; CDR3nt: TGTGCCAGCAGCCTGACAGTGAACACTGAAGCTTTCTTT; CDR3aa: CASSLTVNTEAFF
d_gene: NA; v_gene: TRBV29-1; j_gene: TRBJ1-1; abundance: once; CDR3nt: TGCAGCGTTAACGCCAGGACTGAAGCTTTCTTT; CDR3aa: CSVNARTEAFF
d_gene: NA; v_gene: TRBV5-1; j_gene: TRBJ1-4; abundance: few; CDR3nt: TGCGCCAGCAGCCAGACCATAAACGGGGAAAAACTGTTTTTT; CDR3aa: CASSQTINGEKLFF
d_gene: NA; v_gene: TRBV5-6; j_gene: TRBJ2-1; abundance: few; CDR3nt: TGTGCCACCACCTCCGGGACCAGAGGATATGAGCAGTTCTTC; CDR3aa: CATTSGTRGYEQFF
d_gene: NA; v_gene: TRBV2; j_gene: TRBJ1-5; abundance: NA; CDR3nt: TGTGCCAGCAGTGAAGCGGGGGCAGGCCAGCCCCAGCATTTT; CDR3aa: CASSEAGAGQPQHF
d_gene: NA; v_gene: TRBV30; j_gene: TRBJ2-1; abundance: NA; CDR3nt: TGTGCCTGGAAGGGGGGCTCCTACAATGAGCAGTTCTTC; CDR3aa: CAWKGGSYNEQFF
d_gene: NA; v_gene: TRBV9; j_gene: TRBJ2-5; abundance: NA; CDR3nt: TGTGCCAGCAGCGCAGGTCCCGAGGGGACCCAGTACTTC; CDR3aa: CASSAGPEGTQYF
d_gene: NA; v_gene: TRBV29-1; j_gene: TRBJ2-5; abundance: NA; CDR3nt: TGCAGCGTTGAGCGCGAGACCCAGTACTTC; CDR3aa: CSVERETQYF
d_gene: NA; v_gene: TRBV7-9; j_gene: TRBJ1-1; abundance: NA; CDR3nt: TGTGCCAGCAGCCGATCGGGAACTGAAGCTTTCTTT; CDR3aa: CASSRSGTEAFF
d_gene: TRBD1; v_gene: TRBV7-2; j_gene: TRBJ2-7; abundance: few; CDR3nt: TGTGCCAGCAGCTCCAAACAGGGGATCTACGAGCAGTACTTC; CDR3aa: CASSSKQGIYEQYF
d_gene: NA; v_gene: TRBV19; j_gene: TRBJ1-5; abundance: NA; CDR3nt: TGTGCCAGTAGTATATGGGTGTCAGGGTTTCGGGGGAATCAGCCCCAGCATTTT; CDR3aa: CASSIWVSGFRGNQPQHF
d_gene: NA; v_gene: TRBV6-6; j_gene: TRBJ2-7; abundance: once; CDR3nt: TGTGCCAGCAGTTGGCCCGACTCCTACGAGCAGTACTTC; CDR3aa: CASSWPDSYEQYF
d_gene: NA; v_gene: TRBV13; j_gene: TRBJ1-1; abundance: NA; CDR3nt: TGTGCCAGCAGCCCCCAGCGGAGCCCCACTGAAGCTTTCTTT; CDR3aa: CASSPQRSPTEAFF
d_gene: NA; v_gene: TRBV29-1; j_gene: TRBJ2-1; abundance: NA; CDR3nt: TGCAGCGTTTCGTCCTACAATGAGCAGTTCTTC; CDR3aa: CSVSSYNEQFF
d_gene: NA; v_gene: TRBV30; j_gene: TRBJ1-1; abundance: NA; CDR3nt: TGTGCCTGGAGTGTCCAGGGGAATACTGAAGCTTTCTTT; CDR3aa: CAWSVQGNTEAFF
d_gene: TRBD1; v_gene: TRBV5-6; j_gene: TRBJ1-4; abundance: NA; CDR3nt: TGTGCCAGCGGCCGGGGACAGGTGAATGAAAAACTGTTTTTT; CDR3aa: CASGRGQVNEKLFF
d_gene: NA; v_gene: TRBV29-1; j_gene: TRBJ1-5; abundance: NA; CDR3nt: TGCAGCGTTGGAGGATCCCTCGGGGTGCCCCAGCATTTT; CDR3aa: CSVGGSLGVPQHF
d_gene: NA; v_gene: TRBV7-2; j_gene: TRBJ2-5; abundance: NA; CDR3nt: TGTGCCAGCAGCTCCTTATCCCCCCAGTACTTC; CDR3aa: CASSSLSPQYF
d_gene: TRBD2; v_gene: TRBV7-2; j_gene: TRBJ2-1; abundance: many; CDR3nt: TGTGCCAGCAGCTTTGAGCGGGGTGAGCAGTTCTTC; CDR3aa: CASSFERGEQFF
d_gene: TRBD2; v_gene: TRBV9; j_gene: TRBJ2-3; abundance: NA; CDR3nt: TGTGCCAGCAGCGTACCGGCGGGGGGCGCAGATACGCAGTATTTT; CDR3aa: CASSVPAGGADTQYF
d_gene: NA; v_gene: TRBV10-3; j_gene: TRBJ2-5; abundance: NA; CDR3nt: TGTGCCATCTCCCAGGGAGGGGGAGAGACCCAGTACTTC; CDR3aa: CAISQGGGETQYF
d_gene: NA; v_gene: TRBV9; j_gene: TRBJ2-3; abundance: NA; CDR3nt: TGTGCCAACAGCGTAGTTCTCACAGATACGCAGTATTTT; CDR3aa: CANSVVLTDTQYF
d_gene: TRBD1; v_gene: TRBV30; j_gene: TRBJ2-1; abundance: NA; CDR3nt: TGTGCCTGGAAGGGACAGGGGGCGGCAAGTGAGCAGTTCTTC; CDR3aa: CAWKGQGAASEQFF
d_gene: NA; v_gene: TRBV5-1; j_gene: TRBJ2-2; abundance: NA; CDR3nt: TGCGCCAGCAGCTCCCCCGGACCCACCGGGGAGCTGTTTTTT; CDR3aa: CASSSPGPTGELFF
d_gene: NA; v_gene: TRBV10-3; j_gene: TRBJ2-2; abundance: NA; CDR3nt: TGTGCCATCAGCCAGGCAACCGGGGAGCTGTTTTTT; CDR3aa: CAISQATGELFF
d_gene: TRBD1; v_gene: TRBV5-1; j_gene: TRBJ2-3; abundance: NA; CDR3nt: TGCGCCAGCAGCTTACAGGGGGCGCAGTATTTT; CDR3aa: CASSLQGAQYF
d_gene: NA; v_gene: TRBV29-1; j_gene: TRBJ1-1; abundance: NA; CDR3nt: TGCAGCGTTATGGGGTCGTCTGAAGCTTTCTTT; CDR3aa: CSVMGSSEAFF
d_gene: TRBD1; v_gene: TRBV27; j_gene: TRBJ2-7; abundance: few; CDR3nt: TGTGCCAGCAGGCCGGGACAGGGTGCCTACGAGCAGTACTTC; CDR3aa: CASRPGQGAYEQYF
d_gene: NA; v_gene: TRBV7-2; j_gene: TRBJ1-2; abundance: NA; CDR3nt: TGTGCCAGCAGCGGAGGACGGCCGATCTATGGCTACACCTTC; CDR3aa: CASSGGRPIYGYTF
d_gene: TRBD1; v_gene: TRBV2; j_gene: TRBJ2-5; abundance: NA; CDR3nt: TGTGCCAGCAGTGGAGACAGGGTAGAGACCCAGTACTTC; CDR3aa: CASSGDRVETQYF
d_gene: NA; v_gene: TRBV30; j_gene: TRBJ2-6; abundance: NA; CDR3nt: TGTGCCTGGAGTGTTTCGTGGGCTGGGGCCAACGTCCTGACTTTC; CDR3aa: CAWSVSWAGANVLTF
d_gene: NA; v_gene: TRBV30; j_gene: TRBJ1-4; abundance: NA; CDR3nt: TGTGCCTGGAGCGACAATGAAAAACTGTTTTTT; CDR3aa: CAWSDNEKLFF
d_gene: NA; v_gene: TRBV30; j_gene: TRBJ1-6; abundance: NA; CDR3nt: TGTGCCTGGGGATCGTGGAAGTCAATAGTTTCACCCCTCCACTTT; CDR3aa: CAWGSWKSIVSPLHF
d_gene: NA; v_gene: TRBV30; j_gene: TRBJ2-4; abundance: once; CDR3nt: TGTGCCTGGAGTGTACTTGAACAGGGATTAGCCAAAAACATTCAGTACTTC; CDR3aa: CAWSVLEQGLAKNIQYF
d_gene: NA; v_gene: TRBV30; j_gene: TRBJ2-3; abundance: NA; CDR3nt: TGTGCCTGGACTACGGGGCTCGACAGTTACACAGATACGCAGTATTTT; CDR3aa: CAWTTGLDSYTDTQYF
d_gene: NA; v_gene: TRBV7-2; j_gene: TRBJ2-7; abundance: NA; CDR3nt: TGTGCCAGCAGTTCGGGACACCCCTACGAGCAGTACTTC; CDR3aa: CASSSGHPYEQYF
d_gene: NA; v_gene: TRBV30; j_gene: TRBJ1-2; abundance: NA; CDR3nt: TGTGCCTGGAGTGGGGGGGCAACTAACTATGGCTACACCTTC; CDR3aa: CAWSGGATNYGYTF
d_gene: NA; v_gene: TRBV29-1; j_gene: TRBJ2-2; abundance: NA; CDR3nt: TGCAGCGTTTACCAGTACTCGAACACCGGGGAGCTGTTTTTT; CDR3aa: CSVYQYSNTGELFF
d_gene: NA; v_gene: TRBV7-2; j_gene: TRBJ1-1; abundance: NA; CDR3nt: TGTGCCAGCAGTTTCGACAGTCAGGAGGCTTTCTTT; CDR3aa: CASSFDSQEAFF
d_gene: NA; v_gene: TRBV30; j_gene: TRBJ1-1; abundance: NA; CDR3nt: TGTGCCTCCGAGCCCGGACAGCAGAACACTGAAGCTTTCTTT; CDR3aa: CASEPGQQNTEAFF
d_gene: NA; v_gene: TRBV5-1; j_gene: TRBJ2-3; abundance: NA; CDR3nt: TGCGCCAGCAGCTTGGGGCGAAATACGCAGTATTTT; CDR3aa: CASSLGRNTQYF
d_gene: NA; v_gene: TRBV30; j_gene: TRBJ1-2; abundance: NA; CDR3nt: TGTGCCTGGAGTAGGGCCGGGAGCGACTATGGCTACACCTTC; CDR3aa: CAWSRAGSDYGYTF
d_gene: NA; v_gene: TRBV6-1; j_gene: TRBJ1-6; abundance: NA; CDR3nt: TGTGCCAGCAGTGATTGGGGAACACGCTCCTATAATTCACCCCTCCACTTT; CDR3aa: CASSDWGTRSYNSPLHF
d_gene: NA; v_gene: TRBV29-1; j_gene: TRBJ1-2; abundance: NA; CDR3nt: TGCAGCGTTGATCCTAACGGAGTCTATGGCTACACCTTC; CDR3aa: CSVDPNGVYGYTF
d_gene: TRBD2; v_gene: TRBV7-2; j_gene: TRBJ2-1; abundance: few; CDR3nt: TGTGCCAGCAGCTTACAGTTACTAGCGGGGGGGAAGGAGCAGTTCTTC; CDR3aa: CASSLQLLAGGKEQFF
d_gene: TRBD2; v_gene: TRBV18; j_gene: TRBJ2-7; abundance: NA; CDR3nt: TGTGCCAGCTCACCAAGGCTAGCGGGGGGAACCTACGAGCAGTACTTC; CDR3aa: CASSPRLAGGTYEQYF